This T cell receptor (beta chain) was sequenced for a study of identical twins. Findings of the study overall: Models predicted less out-of-frame TCR alpha sharing in monozygotic twins than was found. Less excess twin sharing appeared in beta out-of-frame sequences. The authors drew conclusions from cross-sectional statistical analysis rather than following the same donors.

V lost 6 bases and J lost 7; bases outside the gene matches: 7. Germline loops: CDR1 MDHEN, CDR2 SYDVKM. The CDR3 extends over 14 amino acids. One entry per CDR3 protein results from TCRdb running MiXCR on the 5' RACE reads. The sample includes about 530,000 distinct CDR3 sequences, about 22% seen only once; the top ten take about 0.48%. Worth noting for this clonotype: Its antigen is not known.

These data were also filed under a second study, of yellow fever vaccine responses in identical twins.

The genes are TRBV28 and TRBJ2-1, with TRBD2 identical over 9 bases. This sequence was found in a woman aged 18 to 35 in good health. Source material: CD4+ T cells sorted from blood. The CDR3 sequence is CASRAGGPKNEQFF. DNA of the CDR3: TGTGCCAGCAGGGCGGGAGGGCCCAAGAATGAGCAGTTCTTC.